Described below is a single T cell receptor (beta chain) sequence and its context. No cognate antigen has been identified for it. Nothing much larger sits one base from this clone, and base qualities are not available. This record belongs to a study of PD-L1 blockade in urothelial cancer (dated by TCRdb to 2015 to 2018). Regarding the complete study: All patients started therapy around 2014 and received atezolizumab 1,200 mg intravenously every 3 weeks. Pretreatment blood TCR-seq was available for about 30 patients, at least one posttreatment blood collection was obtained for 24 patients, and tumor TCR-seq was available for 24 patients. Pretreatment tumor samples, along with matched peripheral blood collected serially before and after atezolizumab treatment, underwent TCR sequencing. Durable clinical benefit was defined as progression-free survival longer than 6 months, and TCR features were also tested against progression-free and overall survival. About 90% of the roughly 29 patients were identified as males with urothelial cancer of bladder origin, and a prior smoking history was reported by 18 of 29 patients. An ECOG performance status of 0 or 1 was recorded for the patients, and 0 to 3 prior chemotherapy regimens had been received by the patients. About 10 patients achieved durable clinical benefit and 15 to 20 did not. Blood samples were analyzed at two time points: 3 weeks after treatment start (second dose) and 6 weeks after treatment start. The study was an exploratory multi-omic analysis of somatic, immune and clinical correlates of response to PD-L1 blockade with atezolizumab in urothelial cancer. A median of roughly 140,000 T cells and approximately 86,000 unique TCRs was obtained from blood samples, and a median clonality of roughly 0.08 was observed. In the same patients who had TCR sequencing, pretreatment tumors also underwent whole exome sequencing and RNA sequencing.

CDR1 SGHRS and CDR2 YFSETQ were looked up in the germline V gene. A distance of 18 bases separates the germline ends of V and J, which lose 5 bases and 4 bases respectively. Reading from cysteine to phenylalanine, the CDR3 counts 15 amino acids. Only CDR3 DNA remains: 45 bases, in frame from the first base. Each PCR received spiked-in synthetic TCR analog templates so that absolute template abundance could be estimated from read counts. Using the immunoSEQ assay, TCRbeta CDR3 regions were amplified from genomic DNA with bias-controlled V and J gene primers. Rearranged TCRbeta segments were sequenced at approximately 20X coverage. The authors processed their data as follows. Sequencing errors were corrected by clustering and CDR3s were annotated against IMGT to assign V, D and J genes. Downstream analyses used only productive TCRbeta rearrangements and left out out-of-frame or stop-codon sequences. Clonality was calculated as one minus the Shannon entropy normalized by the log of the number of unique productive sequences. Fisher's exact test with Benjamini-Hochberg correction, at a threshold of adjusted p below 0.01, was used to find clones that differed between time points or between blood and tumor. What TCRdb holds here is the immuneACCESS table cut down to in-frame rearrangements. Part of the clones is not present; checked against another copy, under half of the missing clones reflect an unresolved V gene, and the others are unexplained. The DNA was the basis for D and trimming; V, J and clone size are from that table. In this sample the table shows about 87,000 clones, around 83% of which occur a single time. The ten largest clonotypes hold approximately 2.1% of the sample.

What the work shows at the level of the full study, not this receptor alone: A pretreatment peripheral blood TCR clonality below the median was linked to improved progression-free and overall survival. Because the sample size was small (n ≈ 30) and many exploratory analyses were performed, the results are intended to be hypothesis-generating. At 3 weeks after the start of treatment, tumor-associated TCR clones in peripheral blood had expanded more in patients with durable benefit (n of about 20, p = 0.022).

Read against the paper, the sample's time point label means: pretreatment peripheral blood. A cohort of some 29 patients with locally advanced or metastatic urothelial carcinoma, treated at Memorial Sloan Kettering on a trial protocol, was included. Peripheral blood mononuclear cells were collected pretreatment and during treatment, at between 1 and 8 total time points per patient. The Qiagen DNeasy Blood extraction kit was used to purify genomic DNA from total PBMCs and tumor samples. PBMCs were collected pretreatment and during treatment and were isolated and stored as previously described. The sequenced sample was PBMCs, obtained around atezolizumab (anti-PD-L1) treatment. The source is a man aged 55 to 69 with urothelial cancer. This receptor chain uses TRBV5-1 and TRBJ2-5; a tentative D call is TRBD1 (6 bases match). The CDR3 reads CASRWGTSRGETQYF. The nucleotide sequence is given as TGCGCCAGCAGATGGGGGACAAGTCGGGGAGAGACCCAGTACTTC. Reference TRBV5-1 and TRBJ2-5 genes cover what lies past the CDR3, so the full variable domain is KAGVTQTPRYLIKTRGQQVTLSCSPISGHRSVSWYQQTPGQGLQFLFEYFSETQRNKGNFPGRFSGRQFSNSRSEMNVSTLELGDSALYLCASRWGTSRGETQYFGPGTRLLVL.